Following are 7 T cell receptor beta chains from one sample sequenced in a study of T cell responses to AZD1222 COVID-19 vaccine. The table came from immunoSEQ multiplex PCR; TCRdb's copy has only in-frame clones and leaves some out. The sample includes approximately 140,000 clones, 70% to 90% seen only once; the top ten take 5.5%. The sequenced sample was peripheral blood, obtained on day 0 of AZD1222 vaccination. Receptors were obtained from an adult in good health.

The chain carries TRBV11-1 and TRBJ1-4; D uncertain. V lost 3 bases, J lost 8 bases, and 16 bases lay in between. Germline V gives CDR1 SGHAT, CDR2 FQDESV (reference sequence). This CDR3 has 15 amino acids. In nucleotides, the CDR3 is TGTGCCAGCAGCTTGCGGGGAAATGGCAACGAAAAACTGTTTTTT. Amino acid sequence: CASSLRGNGNEKLFF.

The CDR3 sequence is CSAWTGTEAFF. For the CDR3, the DNA is TGCAGCGCCTGGACAGGGACTGAAGCTTTCTTT. This sequence joins TRBV29-1 and TRBJ1-1; 8 bases are a match to TRBD1. Germline CDR1 is SQVTM and CDR2 is ANQGSEA. This CDR3 has 11 residues. Unmatched junction bases numbered 3, after V lost 7 bases and J lost 5 bases.

This chain uses TRBV19 with TRBJ1-2; a weak D match, TRBD1 (5 bases). Germline V CDR1 and CDR2: LNHDA, SQIVND (reference sequence). The CDR3 loop spans 15 amino acids. The V end was cut by 7 bases, the J end by 5 bases, with 20 bases between. CDR3 DNA sequence: TGTGCCAGTAACGAGCAGGGACCTTGGGGTTATGGCTACACCTTC. Translating it yields CASNEQGPWGYGYTF. Filled out from reference TRBV19 and TRBJ1-2, the complete variable domain reads DGGITQSPKYLFRKEGQNVTLSCEQNLNHDAMYWYRQDPGQGLRLIYYSQIVNDFQKGDIAEGYSVSREKKESFPLTVTSAQKNPTAFYLCASNEQGPWGYGYTFGSGTRLTVV.

The chain couples TRBV7-2 to TRBJ1-1; 7 bases map to TRBD1. This CDR3 spans 14 amino acids. Germline CDR1 SGHTA, CDR2 FQGNSA. J was trimmed by 5 bases and V by 2 bases; bases with no gene match: 5. CDR3 loop: CASSLSETGTEAFF. The DNA of the CDR3 is TGTGCCAGCAGCTTAAGTGAGACAGGGACTGAAGCTTTCTTT. Full variable domain (missing parts from reference TRBV7-2 and TRBJ1-1): GAGVSQSPSNKVTEKGKDVELRCDPISGHTALYWYRQSLGQGLEFLIYFQGNSAPDKSGLPSDRFSAERTGGSVSTLTIQRTQQEDSAVYLCASSLSETGTEAFFGQGTRLTVV.

The chain has TRBV24-1 and TRBJ2-2; D uncertain. CDR1 KGHDR and CDR2 SFDVKD come from the germline V gene. The V end lost 5 bases, the J end lost 1 base, and 7 bases lay between the germline ends. The CDR3 runs 14 residues. Here the CDR3 reads CATSAVLNTGELFF. The DNA of the CDR3 is TGTGCCACCAGTGCGGTGCTGAACACCGGGGAGCTGTTTTTT.

This chain links TRBV5-1 with TRBJ2-7; D is unclear. Germline V CDR1 and CDR2: SGHRS, YFSETQ. This CDR3 region has 14 residues. V lost 5 bases, J lost 2 bases, and 14 bases lay in between. CDR3 sequence (DNA): TGCGCCAGCAGGCCCGTAAGACCCCCCTACGAGCAGTACTTC. Its protein product is CASRPVRPPYEQYF.

The chain links TRBV5-6 to TRBJ2-1; 12 nucleotides align to TRBD2. Germline CDR1 SGHDT, CDR2 YYEEEE. Losses at the gene ends were 6 bases for V and 5 bases for J; bases not matched to a gene: 6. The CDR3 loop spans 15 amino acids. The CDR3 DNA reads as TGTGCCAGCACCCTAGCGGGAGGGCCGAACAATGAGCAGTTCTTC. It yields the protein CASTLAGGPNNEQFF.